This entry lists 8 T cell receptor beta chains sequenced from one sample in a study of blood T cell repertoires in COVID-19 (dated by TCRdb to the early 2020s). Libraries came from the immunoSEQ multiplex PCR assay. TCRdb stores this immuneACCESS table with in-frame sequences only. Part of the clones is absent; in the studies checked, under half of the shortfall reflects unresolved V genes, and no reason is known for the rest. In all, the sample holds over 400,000 clones, and roughly 90% of those were seen once. More than 1.4% of the sample is held by the ten biggest clonotypes. The sequenced sample consisted of peripheral blood. Every receptor here comes from a young woman with active or convalescent COVID-19.

This chain joins TRBV19 and TRBJ1-5; D is uncertain. This CDR3 is built from 13 residues. Germline values: CDR1 LNHDA, CDR2 SQIVND (reference sequence). The V gene lost 3 bases and the J gene lost 10 bases, with 13 bases spanning the gap. The CDR3 loop is CASSIEFRGPQHF. The CDR3 coding sequence is TGTGCCAGTAGTATTGAGTTCCGGGGTCCCCAGCATTTT.

The chain links TRBV7-8 to TRBJ2-7, with TRBD2 identical over 7 bases. This CDR3 comprises 16 residues. Germline V gene lookup returns CDR1 SGHVS and CDR2 FQNEAQ. V lost 2 bases, J lost 3 bases, and 10 bases stayed unmatched. CDR3 coding DNA: TGTGCCAGCAGCTTAAAGAGGCCTAGCGGACACTACGAGCAGTACTTC. Protein product: CASSLKRPSGHYEQYF.

This clone was detected only a few times. Other DNA sequences in the same sample also yield this CDR3. The rearrangement uses TRBV19 and TRBJ1-5; tentatively, D is TRBD1 (5 bases). Germline V gene sequence: CDR1 LNHDA, CDR2 SQIVND (reference sequence). The CDR3 contains 13 residues. Trimming shortened V by 3 bases and J by 3 bases, and 6 bases separated the two germline ends. The DNA of the CDR3 is TGTGCCAGTAGTATCAGGGACAATCAGCCCCAGCATTTT. Protein sequence: CASSIRDNQPQHF. Drawing the rest from reference TRBV19 and TRBJ1-5, the complete variable domain is DGGITQSPKYLFRKEGQNVTLSCEQNLNHDAMYWYRQDPGQGLRLIYYSQIVNDFQKGDIAEGYSVSREKKESFPLTVTSAQKNPTAFYLCASSIRDNQPQHFGDGTRLSIL.

The rearrangement links TRBV18 to TRBJ1-1; 7 nucleotides match TRBD1. The CDR3 covers 13 residues. Looked up from germline, CDR1 is KGHSH and CDR2 is LQKENI. The V gene end was trimmed by 6 bases and the J gene end by 8 bases; junction bases not matched to a gene: 9. CDR3 coding DNA: TGTGCCAGCTCCCAAGGACAGGACAGGGAAGCTTTCTTT. Protein product: CASSQGQDREAFF.

The count of this clone is one. The genes are TRBV27 and TRBJ1-5; 11 positions match TRBD1. Germline lookup yields CDR1 MNHEY and CDR2 SMNVEV (reference sequence). The CDR3 is 20 residues long. The junction had 10 bases not matched to a gene; V was cut back by 0 bases and J by 0 bases. The CDR3 region has the DNA TGTGCCAGCAGTTTATCCCCGGGACAGGGGGGCTCTTATAGCAATCAGCCCCAGCATTTT. Translated: CASSLSPGQGGSYSNQPQHF.

The chain recombines TRBV7-9 with TRBJ1-5; TRBD1 might be the D (5 bases). The CDR3 consists of 14 residues. Germline V gene lookup returns CDR1 SEHNR and CDR2 FQNEAQ (reference sequence). With 5 bases removed from V and 1 base from J, the gap between germline ends came to 9 bases. CDR3 coding DNA: TGTGCCAGCAGCGGACACCAGAGCAATCAGCCCCAGCATTTT. The encoded protein is CASSGHQSNQPQHF. Looking up the rest from reference TRBV7-9 and TRBJ1-5 gives the full variable domain: DTGVSQNPRHKITKRGQNVTFRCDPISEHNRLYWYRQTLGQGPEFLTYFQNEAQLEKSRLLSDRFSAERPKGSFSTLEIQRTEQGDSAMYLCASSGHQSNQPQHFGDGTRLSIL.

The J gene is TRBJ1-2, the V gene TRBV10-3, with unresolved D. There are 14 residues in the CDR3. Germline CDR1 ENHRY, CDR2 SYGVKD. The V gene lost 3 bases and the J gene lost 1 base, with 9 bases spanning the gap. CDR3 bases: TGTGCCATCAGTGATAGAGGAAGTAACTATGGCTACACCTTC. Translated: CAISDRGSNYGYTF.

The gene calls are TRBV5-6 and TRBJ1-1; tentatively, D is TRBD1 (5 bases). The germline gives CDR1 SGHDT, CDR2 YYEEEE. Trimming took 4 bases from V and 6 from J, leaving 7 bases between them. CDR3 length: 11 amino acids. Written as DNA, the CDR3 is TGTGCCAGCAGCAGCAGGGCTGAAGCTTTCTTT. It yields the protein CASSSRAEAFF.